The 12 T cell receptor beta chains below all came from one sample that was sequenced in a study of shared clonotypes between healthy human individuals. TCRdb keeps only in-frame clones here, not all; method: immunoSEQ multiplex PCR. The table lists about 120,000 clones, around 66% of them singletons. The sequenced material came from memory CD8+ T cells sorted from blood. Subset indicated: CD45RO+ cells pooled with CCR7-negative TemRA cells. These receptors all stem from a woman aged 30 to 39 in good health.

V usage is TRBV25-1 and J usage is TRBJ1-4; 7 nucleotides line up with TRBD1. J was trimmed by 7 bases and V by 9 bases; bases with no gene match: 5. CDR1 MGHDK and CDR2 SYGVNS come from the germline V gene. The CDR3 contains 12 residues. CDR3 DNA sequence: TGTGCCAGTACAGGGGACGGTGAAAAACTGTTTTTT. Residues: CASTGDGEKLFF.

The chain combines TRBV6-8 with TRBJ1-2; D possibly corresponds to TRBD1 (6 bases). The CDR3 sequence is 17 residues long. The V gene's germline CDR1 is MNHGY and CDR2 SAAAGT. V was cut by 0 bases and J by 1 base, with 15 bases left in between. CDR3 protein: CASSYSSRTVYNYGYTF. The CDR3 DNA sequence: TGTGCCAGCAGTTACTCGAGTCGGACAGTGTATAACTATGGCTACACCTTC.

The chain recombines TRBV6-5 with TRBJ2-7; unclear D gene. The CDR3 is 11 amino acids. CDR1 MNHEY and CDR2 SVGAGI come from the germline V gene. Between the trimmed V and J ends, which lost 7 bases and 1 base, there was a span of 5 bases. The CDR3 region has the DNA TGTGCCAGCAAAGGGTCCTACGAGCAGTACTTC. Residues: CASKGSYEQYF.

In its sample, this clone was seen many times. The rearrangement links TRBV6-6 to TRBJ2-1, with a possible D match to TRBD2 (5 bases). There are 15 residues in the CDR3. The V and J ends lost 6 bases and 9 bases respectively, with 21 bases between them. Germline CDR1 and CDR2: MNHNY and SVGAGI (reference sequence). The CDR3 protein is CASSLNSPSFGEQFF. Here the CDR3 DNA reads TGTGCCAGCAGCCTTAACTCCCCTAGCTTCGGTGAGCAGTTCTTC.

The chain couples TRBV7-9 to TRBJ2-5; D is unresolved. The CDR3 runs to 13 residues. In germline, CDR1 is SEHNR, CDR2 FQNEAQ (reference sequence). Trimming took off 4 bases at V and 4 bases at J, with 10 bases between the two ends. In nucleotides, the CDR3 is TGTGCCAGCAGCTCGACGGTCGGAGAGACCCAGTACTTC. It yields the protein CASSSTVGETQYF.

This clone has more than one count but fewer than ten. The CDR3 is CASRDRGDQPQHF. The CDR3 coding sequence is TGTGCCAGCAGAGACAGGGGGGATCAGCCCCAGCATTTT. This chain uses TRBV6-4 with TRBJ1-5, with 9 bases that match TRBD1. CDR3 length: 13 residues. CDR1 MRHNA and CDR2 SNTAGT come from the germline V gene. Trimming at V came to 6 bases and at J to 5 bases, leaving 2 bases not matched to a gene.

A remark on this clone: A single base is all that separates this from a far larger clone, so a read error is likely. The V call is TRBV2, the J call TRBJ1-5; TRBD1 agrees at 12 bases. Germline CDR1 reads SNHLY; CDR2 reads FYNNEI. Trimming took 6 bases from V and 7 from J; bases not matched to a gene: 4. CDR3 length: 14 amino acids. The CDR3 reads CASSAGTGGQPQHF. DNA for the CDR3: TGTGCCAGCAGCGCCGGGACAGGGGGCCAGCCCCAGCATTTT.

This clone was found a few times. One junction end disagrees with the germline gene, perhaps due to a read error. The chain uses TRBV6-5 and TRBJ2-1, with TRBD2 matching over 12 bases. Germline V CDR1 and CDR2: MNHEY, SVGAGI. This CDR3 region has 15 residues. The CDR3 loop reads CASSDSTSGSNEQFF. CDR3 coding DNA: TGTGCCAGCAGTGACTCGACTAGCGGGAGCAATGAGCAGTTCTTC.

The rearrangement uses TRBV5-4 and TRBJ2-5; 10 bases fit TRBD2. The J call may be wrong; the DNA end is better matched by TRBJ2-7. CDR1 is SGHNT and CDR2 is YYREEE in the germline V gene (reference sequence). The CDR3 consists of 17 residues. This CDR3 is CASSFGLAGAPEYEQYF. The CDR3, as DNA: TGTGCCAGCAGCTTTGGTCTAGCGGGAGCACCGGAATACGAGCAGTACTTC.

The chain employs TRBV11-3 and TRBJ2-5, with D maybe TRBD1 (6 bases). The CDR3 contains 15 residues. Germline values: CDR1 SGHNT, CDR2 YENEEA. V shed 5 bases and J shed 6 bases, with 19 bases lying between them. CDR3 sequence reads: CASSMGQALGKTQYF. The CDR3 DNA reads TGTGCCAGCAGCATGGGACAAGCCCTAGGGAAGACCCAGTACTTC.

The CDR3 bases are TGTGCCAGCAGTAGGACAGGATCGAACACTGAAGCTTTCTTT. Amino acids: CASSRTGSNTEAFF. V usage is TRBV25-1 and J usage is TRBJ1-1, with TRBD1 matching 7 bases. Germline V gene lookup returns CDR1 MGHDK and CDR2 SYGVNS. J gave up 1 base and V 5 bases, and 4 bases lay outside the gene matches. This CDR3 contains 14 residues. The full variable domain, rest sourced from reference TRBV25-1 and TRBJ1-1, is EADIYQTPRYLVIGTGKKITLECSQTMGHDKMYWYQQDPGMELHLIHYSYGVNSTEKGDLSSESTVSRIRTEHFPLTLESARPSHTSQYLCASSRTGSNTEAFFGQGTRLTVV.

The gene calls are TRBV15 and TRBJ2-6; the D is unclear. Trimming cost V 1 base and J 0 bases, with 7 bases left between them. CDR3 size: 16 residues. Germline V CDR1 and CDR2: LNHNV, YYDKDF (reference sequence). The CDR3 sequence: CATSRGGDSGANVLTF. As DNA, the CDR3 is TGTGCCACCAGCAGAGGTGGGGACTCTGGGGCCAACGTCCTGACTTTC.